What follows is one TCR beta chain and its context. The use of a sample-barcoded 5' primer and a J-beta primer mix characterized a second PCR of 7 to 11 cycles. In TCRdb, the 5' RACE reads were re-called with MiXCR into one record per CDR3 protein. The sample yields over a million distinct CDR3 sequences, over 35% seen once. CDR1 and CDR2 (germline): DFQATT, SNEGSKA (reference sequence). The trim removed 1 base at V and 10 bases at J, leaving 10 bases unmatched. CDR3 size: 15 residues. The data are from a study of blood T cells in healthy people across ages. This chain joins TRBV20-1 and TRBJ2-1; 10 positions match TRBD1. The source is a woman between 55 and 75 years old in good health. Sequencing input: blood. The CDR3 DNA follows: TGCAGTGCTAGAGGGGGGACAGGGGTTTTTTACGAGCAGTTCTTC. This translates into CSARGGTGVFYEQFF.